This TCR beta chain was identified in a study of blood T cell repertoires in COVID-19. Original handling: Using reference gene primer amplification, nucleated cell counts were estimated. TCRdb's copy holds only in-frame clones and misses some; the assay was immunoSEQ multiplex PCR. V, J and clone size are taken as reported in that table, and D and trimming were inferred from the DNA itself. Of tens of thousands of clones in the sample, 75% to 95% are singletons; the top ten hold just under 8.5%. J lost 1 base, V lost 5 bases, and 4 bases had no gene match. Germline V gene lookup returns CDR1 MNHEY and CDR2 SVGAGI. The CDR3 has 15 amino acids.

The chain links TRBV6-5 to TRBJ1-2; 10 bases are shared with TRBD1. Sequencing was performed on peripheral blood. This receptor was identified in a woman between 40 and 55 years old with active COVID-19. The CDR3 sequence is CASSPGTGVNYGYTF. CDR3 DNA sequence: TGTGCCAGCAGTCCCGGGACAGGGGTTAACTATGGCTACACCTTC.